These 8 T cell receptor beta chains came from one sample sequenced in a study of T cell responses to AZD1222 COVID-19 vaccine. Profiling relied on immunoSEQ multiplex PCR, and the TCRdb table lists in-frame clones only, not all of them. The table records more than 100,000 clones, 80% to 95% of them present only once. Specimen: peripheral blood, collected on day 0 of AZD1222 vaccination. These receptor sequences come from an adult in good health.

The chain recombines TRBV28 with TRBJ2-1, with 7 positions matching TRBD1. Losses at the gene ends were 6 bases for V and 3 bases for J; bases not matched to a gene: 5. Germline V lookup: CDR1 MDHEN, CDR2 SYDVKM. The CDR3 is 14 amino acids. The CDR3 DNA sequence: TGTGCCAGCAGGCCGGGACAGTACTACAATGAGCAGTTCTTC. Translated: CASRPGQYYNEQFF.

The chain combines TRBV7-8 with TRBJ1-2; TRBD1 matches at 8 bases. Germline V gives CDR1 SGHVS, CDR2 FQNEAQ. This CDR3 is 17 amino acids long. With V trimmed by 6 bases and J by 2 bases, 14 bases remained unmatched. CDR3 sequence: CASSLFSQGAKNYGYTF. CDR3 DNA sequence: TGTGCCAGCAGTTTATTTTCTCAGGGGGCGAAGAACTATGGCTACACCTTC.

The chain uses TRBV4-3 and TRBJ2-4; no reliable D call. With 0 bases removed from V and 8 bases from J, the gap between germline ends came to 11 bases. Germline values: CDR1 LGHNA, CDR2 YSLEER. This CDR3 spans 14 amino acids. The CDR3 loop reads CASSQEGVRYIQYF. CDR3 DNA sequence: TGCGCCAGCAGCCAAGAAGGCGTTAGGTACATTCAGTACTTC.

The CDR3 sequence: CASSYSPRVEVTEAFF. The CDR3, as DNA: TGTGCCAGCAGTTACTCGCCCAGGGTGGAGGTTACTGAAGCTTTCTTT. The chain uses TRBV6-6 and TRBJ1-1; the D gene is possibly TRBD1 (5 bases). The CDR3 is 16 residues long. Germline loops: CDR1 MNHNY, CDR2 SVGAGI (reference sequence). The V end lost 0 bases, the J end lost 5 bases, and 16 bases lay between the germline ends.

Only a few counts were recorded for this clone. The rearrangement uses TRBV6-1 and TRBJ1-1; D is undetermined. The CDR3 is 13 amino acids. With 2 bases removed from V and 1 base from J, the gap between germline ends came to 5 bases. Germline CDR1 reads MNHNS; CDR2 reads SASEGT. The CDR3 spells CASSERENTEAFF. The DNA of the CDR3 is TGTGCCAGCAGTGAAAGGGAGAACACTGAAGCTTTCTTT.

The chain combines TRBV2 with TRBJ2-5; 8 nucleotides line up with TRBD2. V lost 7 bases and J lost 2; bases outside the gene matches: 9. This CDR3 contains 15 residues. Germline loops: CDR1 SNHLY, CDR2 FYNNEI. The DNA for the CDR3 is TGTGCCAGCAAAAGGAGCGGGGGATCACAAGAGACCCAGTACTTC. It encodes CASKRSGGSQETQYF.

V is TRBV7-2 and J is TRBJ1-2, with D possibly matching TRBD1 (5 bases). Trimming removed 1 base from V and 5 bases from J, with 8 bases in between. Looked up from germline, CDR1 is SGHTA and CDR2 is FQGNSA. This CDR3 comprises 13 residues. The DNA for the CDR3 is TGTGCCAGCAGCTTAGTGGAGGGGTATGGCTACACCTTC. Translating gives CASSLVEGYGYTF.

The chain uses TRBV7-2 and TRBJ2-3, with 13 bases aligning to TRBD2. Trimming cost V 2 bases and J 2 bases; bases outside gene matches: 4. The CDR3 spans 17 residues. CDR1 SGHTA and CDR2 FQGNSA come from the germline V gene. Here the CDR3 reads CASSLFGLAGVTDTQYF. CDR3 nucleotides: TGTGCCAGCAGCTTATTTGGACTAGCGGGAGTCACAGATACGCAGTATTTT.